This T cell receptor (beta chain) was sequenced for a study of T-cell reconstitution after alpha-beta-depleted transplantation in children (dated by TCRdb to between 2015 and 2016). For the study in its entirety: Using TCR repertoire profiling, the study quantitatively followed how T-cell immune reconstitution unfolded in children after TCRalphabeta/CD19-depleted allogeneic hematopoietic cell transplantation. Overall study results and their limits: Over the following months the frequencies of hyperexpanded clones went down, and after one year T-cell counts and TCRbeta diversity were mostly credited to newly produced T cells. The apparently early recovery of alphabetaT-cell counts about two months after transplant reportedly depended on only several hundred rapidly expanded clones that came from non-depleted graft cells. The high TCRbeta diversity at day 60 in some patients was ascribed to recipient T cells and intrathymic progenitors that had survived conditioning.

In the paper's terms, the treatment or condition label means: allogeneic hematopoietic cell transplantation with graft depleted of TCRalphabeta T cells and CD19 B cells. The children who served as transplant recipients had been given grafts of TCRalphabeta/CD19-depleted allogeneic hematopoietic cells. The library was made by PCR. The data were produced on an Illumina HiSeq 2500. TCR libraries were prepared with molecular barcoding, using unique molecular identifiers to normalize TCRbeta repertoire quantification. TCRdb itself trimmed the public reads at Q25 with fastp, ran MiXCR and retained productive beta chains. Each entry merges the rows of one CDR3 protein and shows their most common DNA and genes. A total of 700,000 to 950,000 distinct CDR3 sequences appear in this sample, approximately 15% of them only once. Clones ranked in the top ten supply around 5.3% of the sample. Of note for this clonotype: Its antigen is still unknown. No base quality values were provided; no much bigger clone lies one nucleotide off.

CDR1 and CDR2, per the germline V gene, are SGHRS and YFSETQ. From its cysteine to its phenylalanine, the CDR3 spans 17 amino acids. This entry keeps only the CDR3 DNA: 51 bases, framed from base 1. Trimming leaves V shorter by 0 bases and J shorter by 1 base, with the junction holding 6 bases beyond the gene matches. The material sequenced was PBMCs, mostly from graft donor cells, taken 360 days after TCRalphabeta/CD19-depleted stem cell transplant. The chain links TRBV5-1 with TRBJ1-5; 8 bases in the junction line up with TRBD1. The clonotype comes from a male patient younger than 18 who had a stem cell transplant for acute lymphoblastic leukemia, so the T cells may come from the graft donor. The sequenced DNA is TGCGCCAGCAGCTTGGATACAGGGGGTTGGAGCAATCAGCCCCAGCATTTT. Its coded protein is CASSLDTGGWSNQPQHF.